The entry below gives a single T cell receptor beta chain sequence along with its context. Its matching antigen is unknown. This sample is part of a study of cytomegalovirus exposure and HLA in healthy donors. Germline V gene sequence: CDR1 SGDLS, CDR2 YYNGEE. V was trimmed by 4 bases and J by 2 bases, leaving 17 bases between them. The CDR3 runs to 16 residues. General study points: Cytomegalovirus status was reportedly diagnosed by the classifier with high sensitivity and specificity.

PCR employed 60 Vbeta and 13 Jbeta primers. Repertoires were generated with immunoSEQ multiplex PCR, while TCRdb's copy carries only in-frame clones and drops some. This repertoire shows over 250,000 clones, roughly 90% found once; its top ten account for less than 4%. The V and J genes are TRBV9 and TRBJ2-3; D perhaps matches TRBD2 (5 bases). The sample comprised PBMCs. The receptor was derived from a man in his forties in good health and CMV-seropositive. The CDR3 is CASSPQRSPFTDTQYF. CDR3 in DNA: TGTGCCAGCAGCCCCCAGCGGAGCCCCTTCACAGATACGCAGTATTTT.